This is a list of T cell receptor beta chains from one sample in a study of blood T cell repertoires in COVID-19. Clones were sequenced by immunoSEQ multiplex PCR, and TCRdb holds only the in-frame ones, with some missing. The sample carries 160,000 or so clones, around 80% recorded once. Sequenced material: peripheral blood. The source of these receptors is a man between 65 and 79 years old with active or convalescent COVID-19. Each CDR3 is given with its conserved first and last residue. The D gene is left open where the match is weak. Rows give clone size only sometimes, using once, few, many, or a class for an expanded clone.

V gene: TRBV15; D gene: .; clone size: .; J gene: TRBJ1-2; CDR3 DNA: TGTGCCACCAGCAGAGATGGTGGGAGCGGTGGCTACACCTTC; CDR3 protein: CATSRDGGSGGYTF
V gene: TRBV19; D gene: .; clone size: once; J gene: TRBJ1-5; CDR3 DNA: TGTGCCAGTAGCCGCGGGGACCATGGCAATCAGCCCCAGCATTTT; CDR3 protein: CASSRGDHGNQPQHF
V gene: TRBV19; D gene: TRBD2; clone size: .; J gene: TRBJ2-2; CDR3 DNA: TGTGCCAGTAGCACTAGCGGGAGGGCCAACACCGGGGAGCTGTTTTTT; CDR3 protein: CASSTSGRANTGELFF
V gene: TRBV5-1; D gene: TRBD2; clone size: once; J gene: TRBJ2-3; CDR3 DNA: TGCGCCAGCAGCTTTCAAGGTTCGGGACTAGCGGGGCTGACAGATACGCAGTATTTT; CDR3 protein: CASSFQGSGLAGLTDTQYF
V gene: TRBV9; D gene: .; clone size: .; J gene: TRBJ2-3; CDR3 DNA: TGTGCCAGCAGCCAACCGCCTAGCGCCGATACGCAGTATTTT; CDR3 protein: CASSQPPSADTQYF
V gene: TRBV3-1/TRBV3-2; D gene: TRBD2; clone size: .; J gene: TRBJ2-1; CDR3 DNA: TGTGCCAGCAGCCACCGACTAGCGGGGGGGCTTCCCTACAATGAGCAGTTCTTC; CDR3 protein: CASSHRLAGGLPYNEQFF
V gene: TRBV4-1; D gene: TRBD1; clone size: .; J gene: TRBJ2-5; CDR3 DNA: TGCGCCAGCAGCCAAGTCTGGGGACAGGGGGCAGAAGAGACCCAGTACTTC; CDR3 protein: CASSQVWGQGAEETQYF
V gene: TRBV5-1; D gene: TRBD2; clone size: .; J gene: TRBJ2-2; CDR3 DNA: TGCGCCAGCAGCCTTGGGGGAGGGCCAAGCACCGGGGAGCTGTTTTTT; CDR3 protein: CASSLGGGPSTGELFF
V gene: TRBV7-9; D gene: .; clone size: .; J gene: TRBJ1-1; CDR3 DNA: TGTGCCAGCAGCTTGGAGGTAATGAACACTGAAGCTTTCTTT; CDR3 protein: CASSLEVMNTEAFF
V gene: TRBV12-3/TRBV12-4; D gene: .; clone size: few; J gene: TRBJ1-5; CDR3 DNA: TGTGCCAGCAGTCCCGACACTGACCAGCCCCAGCATTTT; CDR3 protein: CASSPDTDQPQHF
V gene: TRBV5-1; D gene: .; clone size: few; J gene: TRBJ2-1; CDR3 DNA: TGCGCCAGCAGCGCTACTCACAATGAGCAGTTCTTC; CDR3 protein: CASSATHNEQFF
V gene: TRBV19; D gene: .; clone size: .; J gene: TRBJ2-5; CDR3 DNA: TGTGCCAGTTCGGAGGGGGGGAGGTTGGAGACCCAGTACTTC; CDR3 protein: CASSEGGRLETQYF
V gene: TRBV6-4; D gene: .; clone size: once; J gene: TRBJ1-5; CDR3 DNA: TGTGCCAGCAGTGGACACAAGCCCCAGCATTTT; CDR3 protein: CASSGHKPQHF
V gene: TRBV7-6; D gene: TRBD2; clone size: .; J gene: TRBJ2-7; CDR3 DNA: TGTGCCAGCAGCCTAGGACTAGCGGGCGAGCAGTACTTC; CDR3 protein: CASSLGLAGEQYF
V gene: TRBV10-1; D gene: TRBD2; clone size: once; J gene: TRBJ2-3; CDR3 DNA: TGCGCCAGCAGCCTTGGCGGGGGGAGCACAGATACGCAGTATTTT; CDR3 protein: CASSLGGGSTDTQYF
V gene: TRBV6-5; D gene: TRBD1; clone size: .; J gene: TRBJ2-5; CDR3 DNA: TGTGCCAGCAGTAAGGACAGGGGCCATCAAGAGACCCAGTACTTC; CDR3 protein: CASSKDRGHQETQYF
V gene: TRBV10-3; D gene: TRBD2; clone size: .; J gene: TRBJ2-3; CDR3 DNA: TGTGCCATCAGCGGACTAGCGGGAGAGTCCACAGATACGCAGTATTTT; CDR3 protein: CAISGLAGESTDTQYF
V gene: TRBV15; D gene: .; clone size: .; J gene: TRBJ1-1; CDR3 DNA: TGTGCCACCAGCAGAGGCCGGGACACTGAAGCTTTCTTT; CDR3 protein: CATSRGRDTEAFF
V gene: TRBV5-1; D gene: TRBD1; clone size: few; J gene: TRBJ1-1; CDR3 DNA: TGCGCCAGCAGCGATACAGGGGGCACCACTGAAGCTTTCTTT; CDR3 protein: CASSDTGGTTEAFF
V gene: TRBV27; D gene: TRBD2; clone size: .; J gene: TRBJ2-2; CDR3 DNA: TGTGCCAGCAGTTCTAGACTAGCGGCGAACACCGGGGAGCTGTTTTTT; CDR3 protein: CASSSRLAANTGELFF
V gene: TRBV7-2; D gene: TRBD2; clone size: .; J gene: TRBJ2-7; CDR3 DNA: TGTGCCAGCAGCTTAGTTAGCGGGGAATCCTACGAGCAGTACTTC; CDR3 protein: CASSLVSGESYEQYF
V gene: TRBV28; D gene: .; clone size: .; J gene: TRBJ1-1; CDR3 DNA: TGTGCCAGCGCGGGAGGGGAGAACACTGAAGCTTTCTTT; CDR3 protein: CASAGGENTEAFF
V gene: TRBV30; D gene: TRBD2; clone size: .; J gene: TRBJ2-1; CDR3 DNA: TGTGCCTGGCAACTCCTAGCGGGGGGGCTACGGGAGCAGTTCTTC; CDR3 protein: CAWQLLAGGLREQFF
V gene: TRBV30; D gene: .; clone size: .; J gene: TRBJ1-6; CDR3 DNA: TGTGCCTGGAGTGCCTGGGGGGGCAGGGATAATTCACCCCTCCACTTT; CDR3 protein: CAWSAWGGRDNSPLHF
V gene: TRBV19; D gene: .; clone size: .; J gene: TRBJ1-5; CDR3 DNA: TGTGCCAGTAGTACAGCCAGGACAGCGAATCAGCCCCAGCATTTT; CDR3 protein: CASSTARTANQPQHF
V gene: TRBV6-1; D gene: .; clone size: .; J gene: TRBJ2-2; CDR3 DNA: TGTGCCAGCAGTGAAATAGGCAGGGGTACCGGGGAGCTGTTTTTT; CDR3 protein: CASSEIGRGTGELFF
V gene: TRBV20-1; D gene: TRBD1; clone size: .; J gene: TRBJ1-2; CDR3 DNA: TGCAGTGCTAGTCAGGGGGCCCCCTATGGCTACACCTTC; CDR3 protein: CSASQGAPYGYTF
V gene: TRBV5-4; D gene: TRBD2; clone size: .; J gene: TRBJ2-5; CDR3 DNA: TGTGCCAGCAGCAACAAGGGTAGCGGGAGCCTCGGAGAGACCCAGTACTTC; CDR3 protein: CASSNKGSGSLGETQYF
V gene: TRBV7-2; D gene: TRBD1; clone size: .; J gene: TRBJ2-3; CDR3 DNA: TGTGCCAGCAGCTTAGACAGGGGCCGTTTGGATACGCAGTATTTT; CDR3 protein: CASSLDRGRLDTQYF
V gene: TRBV9; D gene: .; clone size: .; J gene: TRBJ1-2; CDR3 DNA: TGTGCCAGCAGCGTTAATCTAGCGGTAAACTATGGCTACACCTTC; CDR3 protein: CASSVNLAVNYGYTF
V gene: TRBV5-5; D gene: TRBD1; clone size: .; J gene: TRBJ2-5; CDR3 DNA: TGTGCCAGCAGCTCAGGACAGGGGACGCTGGAGACCCAGTACTTC; CDR3 protein: CASSSGQGTLETQYF
V gene: TRBV3-1/TRBV3-2; D gene: TRBD1; clone size: .; J gene: TRBJ2-3; CDR3 DNA: TGTGCCAGCAGCCAAATTGGGACAGACGATACGCAGTATTTT; CDR3 protein: CASSQIGTDDTQYF
V gene: TRBV14; D gene: .; clone size: .; J gene: TRBJ2-3; CDR3 DNA: TGTGCCAGCAGCCAAGAGAGAAAGGGGGGGGGATGCACAGATACGCAGTATTTT; CDR3 protein: CASSQERKGGGCTDTQYF
V gene: TRBV2; D gene: TRBD2; clone size: once; J gene: TRBJ2-7; CDR3 DNA: TGTGCCAGTAGGGACTACGACTACGAGCAGTACTTC; CDR3 protein: CASRDYDYEQYF
V gene: TRBV10-1; D gene: TRBD2; clone size: .; J gene: TRBJ2-1; CDR3 DNA: TGCGCCAGCAGTGAGGCTAGCGGGGGCAATGAGCAGTTCTTC; CDR3 protein: CASSEASGGNEQFF
V gene: TRBV7-2; D gene: .; clone size: .; J gene: TRBJ1-1; CDR3 DNA: TGTGCCAGCAGCTCACGACAGGTTCAAAAAGCTTTCTTT; CDR3 protein: CASSSRQVQKAFF
V gene: TRBV5-6; D gene: .; clone size: few; J gene: TRBJ2-2; CDR3 DNA: TGTGCCAGCAGCTTGGCCCAAAACACCGGGGAGCTGTTTTTT; CDR3 protein: CASSLAQNTGELFF
V gene: TRBV9; D gene: TRBD2; clone size: .; J gene: TRBJ2-1; CDR3 DNA: TGTGCCAGCAGCGTAGACCCGCGACTAGCGGGAGGGAGCGATGAGCAGTTCTTC; CDR3 protein: CASSVDPRLAGGSDEQFF
V gene: TRBV2; D gene: TRBD2; clone size: .; J gene: TRBJ2-5; CDR3 DNA: TGTGCCAGCAGTGGACAGTTTCGGCGGGGGGGCCTGGAGACCCAGTACTTC; CDR3 protein: CASSGQFRRGGLETQYF
V gene: TRBV18; D gene: .; clone size: .; J gene: TRBJ2-7; CDR3 DNA: TGTGCCAGCTCACCACTTCCAGGGTACGAGCAGTACTTC; CDR3 protein: CASSPLPGYEQYF
V gene: TRBV6-5; D gene: .; clone size: once; J gene: TRBJ1-2; CDR3 DNA: TGTGCCAGCAGCGTTGGGACATCTCGGCACTATGGCTACACCTTC; CDR3 protein: CASSVGTSRHYGYTF
V gene: TRBV10-2; D gene: .; clone size: .; J gene: TRBJ2-3; CDR3 DNA: TGCGCCAGCAGAGAACTAGAGACCACAGATACGCAGTATTTT; CDR3 protein: CASRELETTDTQYF
V gene: TRBV18; D gene: .; clone size: .; J gene: TRBJ1-3; CDR3 DNA: TGTGCCAGCTCACACGGACGGGACTCTGGAAACACCATATATTTT; CDR3 protein: CASSHGRDSGNTIYF
V gene: TRBV5-8; D gene: TRBD1; clone size: once; J gene: TRBJ2-2; CDR3 DNA: TGTGCCAGCAGATCGGGACAGAAAGCGAACACCGGGGAGCTGTTTTTT; CDR3 protein: CASRSGQKANTGELFF
V gene: TRBV10-1; D gene: TRBD2; clone size: .; J gene: TRBJ2-5; CDR3 DNA: TGCGCCAGCAGTGCGGGGCTAGCGGGAGCAGGGGAGACCCAGTACTTC; CDR3 protein: CASSAGLAGAGETQYF
V gene: TRBV6-5; D gene: TRBD1; clone size: few; J gene: TRBJ1-6; CDR3 DNA: TGTGCCAGCAGTTACTCGGGACCGGACAGGGGGTCACCCCTCCACTTT; CDR3 protein: CASSYSGPDRGSPLHF